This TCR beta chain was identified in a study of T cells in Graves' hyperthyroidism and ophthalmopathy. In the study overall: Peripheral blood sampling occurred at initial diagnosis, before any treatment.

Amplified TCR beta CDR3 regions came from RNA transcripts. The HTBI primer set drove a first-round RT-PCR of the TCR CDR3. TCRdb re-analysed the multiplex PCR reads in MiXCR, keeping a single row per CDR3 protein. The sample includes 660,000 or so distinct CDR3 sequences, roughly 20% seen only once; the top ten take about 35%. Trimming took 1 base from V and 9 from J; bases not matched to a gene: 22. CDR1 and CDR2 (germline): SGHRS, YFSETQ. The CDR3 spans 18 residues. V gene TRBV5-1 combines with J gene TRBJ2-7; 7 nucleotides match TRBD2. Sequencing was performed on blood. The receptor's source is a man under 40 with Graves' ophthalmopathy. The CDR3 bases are TGCGCCAGCAGCTTGATTAGCCTAGCGGATAGTCCATCTCAAGGGCAGTACTTC. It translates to CASSLISLADSPSQGQYF.